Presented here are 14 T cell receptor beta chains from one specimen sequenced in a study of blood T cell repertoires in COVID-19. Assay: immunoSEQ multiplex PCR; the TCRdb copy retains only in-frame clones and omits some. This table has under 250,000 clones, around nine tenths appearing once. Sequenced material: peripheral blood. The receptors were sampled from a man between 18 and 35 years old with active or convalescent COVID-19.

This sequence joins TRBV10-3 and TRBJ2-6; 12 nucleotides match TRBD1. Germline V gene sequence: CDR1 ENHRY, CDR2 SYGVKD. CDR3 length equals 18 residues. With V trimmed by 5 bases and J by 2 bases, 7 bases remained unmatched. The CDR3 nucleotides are TGTGCCATCAGTTATCCGGGACAGGGGGCTACTGGGGCCAACGTCCTGACTTTC. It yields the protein CAISYPGQGATGANVLTF.

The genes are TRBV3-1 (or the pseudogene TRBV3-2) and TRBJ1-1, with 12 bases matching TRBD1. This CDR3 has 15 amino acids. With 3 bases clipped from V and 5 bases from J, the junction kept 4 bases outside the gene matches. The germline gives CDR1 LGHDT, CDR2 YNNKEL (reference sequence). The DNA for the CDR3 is TGTGCCAGCAGCCAGGGGACAGGGGGCGTAACTGAAGCTTTCTTT. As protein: CASSQGTGGVTEAFF.

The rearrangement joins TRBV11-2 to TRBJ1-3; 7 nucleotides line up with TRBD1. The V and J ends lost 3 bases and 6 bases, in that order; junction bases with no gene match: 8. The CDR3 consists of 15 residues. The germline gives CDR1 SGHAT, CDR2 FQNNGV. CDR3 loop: CASSLGTGAANTIYF. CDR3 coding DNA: TGTGCCAGCAGCTTGGGCACAGGGGCGGCAAACACCATATATTTT.

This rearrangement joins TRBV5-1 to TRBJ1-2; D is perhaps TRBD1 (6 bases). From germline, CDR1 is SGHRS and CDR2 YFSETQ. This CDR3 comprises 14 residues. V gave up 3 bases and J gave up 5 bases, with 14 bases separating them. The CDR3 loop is CASSSTTGSYGYTF. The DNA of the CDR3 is TGCGCCAGCAGCTCAACCACAGGGTCTTATGGCTACACCTTC.

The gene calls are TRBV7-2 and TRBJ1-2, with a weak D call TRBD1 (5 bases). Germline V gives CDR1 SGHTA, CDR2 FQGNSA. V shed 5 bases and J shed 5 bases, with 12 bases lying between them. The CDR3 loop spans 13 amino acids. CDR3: CASSLGGVYGYTF. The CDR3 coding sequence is TGTGCCAGCAGCCTGGGGGGGGTGTATGGCTACACCTTC.

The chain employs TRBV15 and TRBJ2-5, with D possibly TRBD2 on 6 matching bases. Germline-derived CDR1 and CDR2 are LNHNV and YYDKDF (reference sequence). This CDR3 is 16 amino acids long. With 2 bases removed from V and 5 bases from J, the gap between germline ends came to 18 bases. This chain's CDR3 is CATSRPPVGGRETQYF. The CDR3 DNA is TGTGCCACCAGCAGACCACCGGTGGGGGGAAGGGAGACCCAGTACTTC.

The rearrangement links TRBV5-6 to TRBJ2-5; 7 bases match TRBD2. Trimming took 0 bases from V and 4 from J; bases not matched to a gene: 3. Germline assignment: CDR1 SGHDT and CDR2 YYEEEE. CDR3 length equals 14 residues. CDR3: CASSLVSSGETQYF. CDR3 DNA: TGTGCCAGCAGCTTGGTGTCTAGCGGAGAGACCCAGTACTTC.

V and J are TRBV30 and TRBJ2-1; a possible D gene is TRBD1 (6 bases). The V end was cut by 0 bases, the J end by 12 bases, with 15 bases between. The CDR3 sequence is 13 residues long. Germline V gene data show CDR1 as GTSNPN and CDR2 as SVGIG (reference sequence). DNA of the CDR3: TGTGCCTGGAGTGTAGGTCCCTCGACAGGGCAGTTCTTC. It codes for CAWSVGPSTGQFF. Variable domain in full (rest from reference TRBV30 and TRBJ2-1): SQTIHQWPATLVQPVGSPLSLECTVEGTSNPNLYWYRQAAGRGLQLLFYSVGIGQISSEVPQNLSASRPQDRQFILSSKKLLLSDSGFYLCAWSVGPSTGQFFGPGTRLTVL.

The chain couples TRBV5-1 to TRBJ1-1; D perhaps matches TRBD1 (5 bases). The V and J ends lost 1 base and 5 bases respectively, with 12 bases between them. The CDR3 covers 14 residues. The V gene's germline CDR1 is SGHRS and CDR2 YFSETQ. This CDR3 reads CASSLPSRGTEAFF. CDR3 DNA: TGCGCCAGCAGCTTGCCGTCTAGGGGTACTGAAGCTTTCTTT.

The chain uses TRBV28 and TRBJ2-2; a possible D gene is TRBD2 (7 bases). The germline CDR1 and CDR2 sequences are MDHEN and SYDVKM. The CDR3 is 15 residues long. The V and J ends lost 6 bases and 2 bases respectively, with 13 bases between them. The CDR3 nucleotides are TGTGCCAGCAGGGGGGCGGGAGACAACACCGGGGAGCTGTTTTTT. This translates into CASRGAGDNTGELFF.

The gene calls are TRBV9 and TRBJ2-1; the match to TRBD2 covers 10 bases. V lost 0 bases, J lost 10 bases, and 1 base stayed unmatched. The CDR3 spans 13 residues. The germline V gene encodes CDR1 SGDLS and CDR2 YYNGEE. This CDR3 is CASSVVSGREQFF. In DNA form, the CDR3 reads TGTGCCAGCAGCGTAGTTAGCGGGAGGGAGCAGTTCTTC.

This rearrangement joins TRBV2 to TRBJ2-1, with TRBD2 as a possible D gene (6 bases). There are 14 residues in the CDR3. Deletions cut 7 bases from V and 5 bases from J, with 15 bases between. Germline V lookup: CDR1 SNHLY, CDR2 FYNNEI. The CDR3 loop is CASTKEGRDNEQFF. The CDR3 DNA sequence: TGTGCCAGCACGAAGGAGGGTCGGGACAATGAGCAGTTCTTC.

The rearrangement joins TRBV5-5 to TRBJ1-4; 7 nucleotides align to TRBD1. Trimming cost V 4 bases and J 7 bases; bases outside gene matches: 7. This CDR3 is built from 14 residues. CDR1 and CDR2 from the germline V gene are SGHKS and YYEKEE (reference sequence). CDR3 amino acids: CASSHTGTAEKLFF. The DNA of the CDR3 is TGTGCCAGCAGCCATACCGGGACAGCTGAAAAACTGTTTTTT.

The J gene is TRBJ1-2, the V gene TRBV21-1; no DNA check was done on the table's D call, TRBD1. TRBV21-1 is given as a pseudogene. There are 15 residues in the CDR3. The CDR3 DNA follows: TGTGCCAGCAGCTACCCAGGGCTGGGTAACTATGGCTACACCTTC. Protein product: CASSYPGLGNYGYTF.